This T cell receptor beta chain was documented in a study of post-analysis software for immune sequencing data. On the study more broadly: Relapsing-remitting, secondary progressive and progressive-relapsing courses of multiple sclerosis were included. Study-level points and caveats: Same-batch samples co-clustered strongly by F measure. Patients showed TRBV5-6, TRBV5-1 and TRBV20-1 among a few TRBV segments more frequent than in controls.

Trimming cost V 0 bases and J 9 bases; bases outside gene matches: 9. This CDR3 has 15 amino acids. Germline CDR1 reads SGHRS; CDR2 reads YFSETQ. On this clonotype: No antigen is known for it.

cDNA libraries of TCR beta carried unique molecular identifiers. TCRdb fed the PCR reads into MiXCR, producing one record per CDR3 protein. The data hold about 820,000 distinct CDR3 sequences, with approximately 53% observed a single time. The receptor was derived from a girl aged 10-17 years with multiple sclerosis. The V and J genes are TRBV5-1 and TRBJ2-1; 7 positions agree with TRBD2. Specimen: blood. CDR3: CASSLGEGLVGEQFF. CDR3 DNA: TGCGCCAGCAGCTTGGGGGAGGGTCTAGTAGGTGAGCAGTTCTTC.